Below are 24 T cell receptor beta chains sequenced from a single sample in a study of cytomegalovirus exposure and HLA in healthy donors. A multiplex PCR was run with 60 Vbeta primers and 13 Jbeta primers. The assay was immunoSEQ multiplex PCR, and TCRdb's table has in-frame clones only and misses some. The table has approximately 140,000 clones, 80% seen once. Sequenced material: PBMCs. The source is a woman aged 40 to 55 in good health and CMV-seronegative.

CDR3 sequence reads: CAISSGGGYTF. DNA for the CDR3: TGTGCCATCAGTTCAGGGGGCGGCTACACCTTC. The chain combines TRBV10-3 with TRBJ1-2; 8 bases are a match to TRBD1. Trimming cost V 5 bases and J 8 bases; bases outside gene matches: 1. Germline V CDR1 and CDR2: ENHRY, SYGVKD. This CDR3 spans 11 amino acids.

The CDR3 sequence: CASSEVTGLGEKLFF. The CDR3 region has the DNA TGTGCCAGCAGTGAAGTTACGGGGTTGGGTGAAAAACTGTTTTTT. J is TRBJ1-4 and V is TRBV25-1; no clear D gene. This CDR3 comprises 15 residues. Trimming shortened V by 2 bases and J by 7 bases, and 14 bases separated the two germline ends. Looked up from germline, CDR1 is MGHDK and CDR2 is SYGVNS. Full variable domain (remainder filled in from reference TRBV25-1 and TRBJ1-4): EADIYQTPRYLVIGTGKKITLECSQTMGHDKMYWYQQDPGMELHLIHYSYGVNSTEKGDLSSESTVSRIRTEHFPLTLESARPSHTSQYLCASSEVTGLGEKLFFGSGTQLSVL.

Concerning this clone itself: A single base is all that separates this from a far larger clone, so a read error is likely. This specimen includes other DNA sequences encoding the same CDR3. The gene calls are TRBV5-1 and TRBJ2-7; 7 bases fit TRBD1. The V segment lost 0 bases and the J segment 3 bases; nucleotides outside the gene matches: 3. Germline V gene lookup returns CDR1 SGHRS and CDR2 YFSETQ. CDR3 length equals 14 residues. The CDR3 sequence: CASSLGGDSYEQYF. The CDR3 DNA is TGCGCCAGCAGCTTGGGAGGGGACAGCTACGAGCAGTACTTC.

The gene calls are TRBV6-6 and TRBJ2-2; D call uncertain. Trimming removed 10 bases at V and 4 bases at J, with 16 bases between. The V gene's germline CDR1 is MNHNY and CDR2 SVGAGI (reference sequence). The CDR3 covers 14 residues. The chain's CDR3 is CATSPSTGTGELFF. CDR3 bases: TGTGCCACCTCTCCCTCTACGGGCACCGGGGAGCTGTTTTTT.

The rearrangement uses TRBV4-3 and TRBJ2-7; D is undetermined. CDR3 size: 15 residues. V lost 0 bases to trimming and J lost 1 base, with 10 bases between them. The germline V gene has CDR1 LGHNA and CDR2 YSLEER. The CDR3 DNA sequence: TGCGCCAGCAGCCAAGACGTTGCCAGTTCCTACGAGCAGTACTTC. It yields the protein CASSQDVASSYEQYF.

The chain employs TRBV2 and TRBJ2-7, with unresolved D. The V end was cut by 3 bases, the J end by 5 bases, with 17 bases between. This CDR3 comprises 15 residues. Germline CDR1 SNHLY, CDR2 FYNNEI. The CDR3 nucleotides read TGTGCCAGCAGTGAGTTGGAGATCCGCGCCCACGAGCAGTACTTC. Protein sequence: CASSELEIRAHEQYF.

Comment on this clone: The same CDR3 also results from other DNA sequences found in this sample. Here the CDR3 reads CASSLSMGYSNSYNEQFF. The DNA for the CDR3 is TGCGCCAGCAGCTTGTCGATGGGCTACAGCAACTCCTACAATGAGCAGTTCTTC. The chain joins TRBV5-1 to TRBJ2-1; D gene uncertain. The CDR3 runs to 18 residues. V lost 1 base and J lost 0, with 17 bases in between. Germline V lookup: CDR1 SGHRS, CDR2 YFSETQ.

V and J are TRBV19 and TRBJ2-3, with 9 bases lining up with TRBD1. The CDR3 is 15 residues long. Germline CDR1 reads LNHDA; CDR2 reads SQIVND (reference sequence). With V trimmed by 4 bases and J by 3 bases, 5 bases remained unmatched. The CDR3 sequence is CASSTGQGITDTQYF. The CDR3 nucleotides read TGTGCCAGTAGTACGGGACAGGGTATAACAGATACGCAGTATTTT.

The V and J genes are TRBV9 and TRBJ2-6; 9 bases map to TRBD2. The CDR3 totals 18 residues. Germline V gene sequence: CDR1 SGDLS, CDR2 YYNGEE. J was trimmed by 0 bases and V by 3 bases; bases with no gene match: 7. The CDR3, as DNA: TGTGCCAGCAGCGCCACTAGCGGGTTACCCTCTGGGGCCAACGTCCTGACTTTC. Protein sequence: CASSATSGLPSGANVLTF.

As for this clone: Relative to the germline gene, one junction end is altered; a read error may explain this. The rearrangement links TRBV7-7 to TRBJ2-1, with D tentatively TRBD2 (6 bases). Per germline, CDR1 SSHAT and CDR2 FNYEAQ (reference sequence). The length of the CDR3 is 14 residues. The chain's CDR3 is CASSLGGWGDEQFF. The CDR3 region has the DNA TGTGCTAGCAGCTTGGGGGGTTGGGGGGATGAGCAGTTCTTC.

V gene TRBV5-1 combines with J gene TRBJ2-7; 8 bases align to TRBD1. This CDR3 region has 14 residues. The V gene end was trimmed by 6 bases and the J gene end by 2 bases; junction bases not matched to a gene: 7. Germline V lookup: CDR1 SGHRS, CDR2 YFSETQ. This CDR3 is CASTLDRGPYEQYF. Written as DNA, the CDR3 is TGCGCCAGCACCCTCGACAGGGGACCCTACGAGCAGTACTTC.

This sequence joins TRBV2 and TRBJ1-1; 9 bases line up with TRBD1. The CDR3 runs to 14 residues. After removal of 7 bases from V and 5 bases from J, the junction contained 8 bases not matched to a gene. Germline lookup yields CDR1 SNHLY and CDR2 FYNNEI. CDR3 nucleotide sequence: TGTGCCAGCACCACCGGGACAGGGAGAACTGAAGCTTTCTTT. It yields the protein CASTTGTGRTEAFF.

J is TRBJ1-1 and V is TRBV4-2; D remains ambiguous. V lost 0 bases and J lost 0, with 5 bases in between. Germline assignment: CDR1 LGHNA and CDR2 YNFKEQ. The CDR3 extends over 14 amino acids. The chain's CDR3 is CASSQDPVNTEAFF. CDR3 DNA sequence: TGTGCCAGCAGCCAAGATCCTGTGAACACTGAAGCTTTCTTT.

The chain joins TRBV4-1 to TRBJ1-4, with D unresolved. The V end lost 1 base, the J end lost 8 bases, and 17 bases lay between the germline ends. The CDR3 has 16 amino acids. Germline V gene lookup returns CDR1 MGHRA and CDR2 YSYEKL. CDR3 sequence reads: CASSQGSMQRFEKLFF. For the CDR3, the DNA is TGCGCCAGCAGCCAAGGGTCGATGCAGCGATTCGAAAAACTGTTTTTT.

CDR3 nucleotide sequence: TGTGCCAGCAGACCACCGGGACTAGGAAATGAGCAGTTCTTC. Amino acid sequence: CASRPPGLGNEQFF. This sequence joins TRBV27 and TRBJ2-1; TRBD2 matches 8 bases. Germline CDR1 is MNHEY and CDR2 is SMNVEV (reference sequence). Trimming removed 6 bases from V and 7 bases from J; junction bases left unmatched: 8. This CDR3 contains 14 residues.

This sequence joins TRBV7-2 and TRBJ2-7; 11 positions match TRBD1. In germline, CDR1 is SGHTA, CDR2 FQGNSA. CDR3 size: 15 residues. The trim removed 5 bases at V and 6 bases at J, leaving 9 bases unmatched. CDR3 in DNA: TGTGCCAGCAGCCGACAGGGACAGGGGGACGGCGAGCAGTACTTC. Amino acids: CASSRQGQGDGEQYF.

The chain joins TRBV5-1 to TRBJ2-6, with D tentatively TRBD1 (5 bases). This CDR3 spans 16 amino acids. Germline V CDR1 and CDR2: SGHRS, YFSETQ. V was shortened by 4 bases and J by 0 bases, with 11 bases between the two germline ends. The CDR3 region is CASSTRTSSGANVLTF. In DNA form, the CDR3 reads TGCGCCAGCAGCACCCGGACAAGCTCTGGGGCCAACGTCCTGACTTTC.

The chain recombines TRBV27 with TRBJ1-2, with 8 bases lining up with TRBD1. V was clipped by 6 bases and J by 8 bases; unmatched bases: 14. The CDR3 runs to 15 residues. CDR1 is MNHEY, CDR2 SMNVEV, per germline (reference sequence). The CDR3 coding sequence is TGTGCCAGCAGGGGGGCATCCGCAGGGGGCGCCGGCTACACCTTC. Protein sequence: CASRGASAGGAGYTF.

The genes are TRBV28 and TRBJ2-5; 11 nucleotides match TRBD2. The V gene's germline CDR1 is MDHEN and CDR2 SYDVKM. CDR3 length: 16 residues. The V and J ends lost 4 bases and 1 base, in that order; junction bases with no gene match: 5. The CDR3 DNA reads as TGTGCCAGCAGTTCAAGACTAGCGGGGCTCCAAGAGACCCAGTACTTC. It encodes CASSSRLAGLQETQYF.

J is TRBJ2-2 and V is TRBV27; 12 bases agree with TRBD2. V gave up 5 bases and J gave up 5 bases; unmatched junction bases: 6. CDR1 is MNHEY and CDR2 is SMNVEV in the germline V gene (reference sequence). This CDR3 contains 16 residues. CDR3 protein: CASSHPTSGRTGELFF. CDR3 in DNA: TGTGCCAGCAGTCACCCGACTAGCGGGAGAACCGGGGAGCTGTTTTTT.

This chain links TRBV10-3 with TRBJ1-1, with 8 bases matching TRBD1. Trimming removed 4 bases from V and 5 bases from J; junction bases left unmatched: 9. Germline CDR1 is ENHRY and CDR2 is SYGVKD. CDR3 length: 15 amino acids. The CDR3, as DNA: TGTGCCATCAGTGGCCAGGGGGCCCCGGGGACTGAAGCTTTCTTT. This gives the protein CAISGQGAPGTEAFF.

The chain combines TRBV19 with TRBJ1-1; D is unresolved. The V gene's germline CDR1 is LNHDA and CDR2 SQIVND (reference sequence). The CDR3 is 14 residues long. Trimming left V 1 base short and J 3 bases short, with 9 bases between. CDR3 amino acids: CASSIGRVYTEAFF. DNA for the CDR3: TGTGCCAGTAGTATAGGCCGAGTTTACACTGAAGCTTTCTTT.

The chain links TRBV4-3 to TRBJ2-1; D is ambiguous. The CDR3 sequence is 15 residues long. Trimming shortened V by 0 bases and J by 9 bases, and 15 bases separated the two germline ends. Germline-derived CDR1 and CDR2 are LGHNA and YSLEER. CDR3: CASSQDWSSGTEQFF. CDR3 bases: TGCGCCAGCAGCCAAGATTGGTCGTCGGGTACTGAGCAGTTCTTC.

V gene TRBV7-2 combines with J gene TRBJ2-5, with D possibly TRBD2 on 5 matching bases. CDR3 length: 14 amino acids. CDR1 is SGHTA and CDR2 is FQGNSA in the germline V gene. V lost 5 bases and J lost 5, with 15 bases in between. The DNA for the CDR3 is TGTGCCAGCAGCCCTATGGCGGGTCTGGAGACCCAGTACTTC. Its protein is CASSPMAGLETQYF.